The subject of this entry is one TCR beta chain. This specimen belongs to a study of PD-L1 blockade in urothelial cancer. This CDR3 is 15 amino acids long. Germline V gives CDR1 SNHLY, CDR2 FYNNEI. V gave up 5 bases and J gave up 2 bases; unmatched junction bases: 5. Here immunoSEQ multiplex PCR was the method, and the copy in TCRdb shows in-frame clones only, minus some. Among around 80,000 clones, approximately 90% were seen once, and the ten largest hold approximately 6%. This receptor was taken from a woman in her 70s with urothelial cancer. The J gene is TRBJ2-7, the V gene TRBV2, with 11 bases that match TRBD2. Sample: PBMCs, taken around atezolizumab (anti-PD-L1) treatment. The CDR3 loop reads CASSPLAGGTYEQYF. DNA for the CDR3: TGTGCCAGCAGTCCCCTAGCGGGAGGTACCTACGAGCAGTACTTC.